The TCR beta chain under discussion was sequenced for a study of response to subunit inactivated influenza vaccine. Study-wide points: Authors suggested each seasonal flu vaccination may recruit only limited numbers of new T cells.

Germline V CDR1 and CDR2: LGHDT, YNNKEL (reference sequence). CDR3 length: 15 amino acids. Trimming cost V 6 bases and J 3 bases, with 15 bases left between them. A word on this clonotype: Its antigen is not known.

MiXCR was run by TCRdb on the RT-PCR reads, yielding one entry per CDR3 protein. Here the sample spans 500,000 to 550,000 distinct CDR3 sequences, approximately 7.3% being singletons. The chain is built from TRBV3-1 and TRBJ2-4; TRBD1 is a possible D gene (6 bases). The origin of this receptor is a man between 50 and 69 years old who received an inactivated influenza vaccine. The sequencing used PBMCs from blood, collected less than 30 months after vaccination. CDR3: CASSYTGSSKNIQYF. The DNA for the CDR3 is TGTGCCAGCAGTTACACAGGGTCTAGCAAAAACATTCAGTACTTC.